These 32 T cell receptor beta chains were all obtained from the same sample, sequenced in a study of cytomegalovirus exposure and HLA in healthy donors. The assay was immunoSEQ multiplex PCR, and TCRdb's table has in-frame clones only and misses some. This table holds 250,000 to 400,000 clones, 70% to 90% found once. Input material: PBMCs. The receptor set was obtained from a man aged 25-45 years in good health and CMV-seronegative.

The CDR3 sequence: CASSPRRGYNEQFF. The CDR3 DNA reads TGTGCCAGCAGTCCCCGGCGGGGGTACAATGAGCAGTTCTTC. This rearrangement joins TRBV27 to TRBJ2-1; 7 positions match TRBD2. The germline CDR1 and CDR2 sequences are MNHEY and SMNVEV (reference sequence). The CDR3 has 14 residues. With 5 bases clipped from V and 4 bases from J, the junction kept 5 bases outside the gene matches.

This clone has a single count. V and J are TRBV27 and TRBJ1-1; 8 bases match TRBD1. V trimming: 7 bases; J trimming: 4 bases; junction bases outside the gene matches: 2. The germline CDR1 and CDR2 sequences are MNHEY and SMNVEV (reference sequence). The CDR3 contains 12 residues. CDR3 sequence (DNA): TGTGCCAGCAAAACAGGGGGCACTGAAGCTTTCTTT. It encodes CASKTGGTEAFF.

The chain employs TRBV10-1 and TRBJ2-7, with a possible D match to TRBD2 (6 bases). The V end lost 8 bases, the J end lost 1 base, and 12 bases lay between the germline ends. In germline, CDR1 is WNHNN, CDR2 SYGVQD (reference sequence). The CDR3 is 13 residues long. The CDR3 coding sequence is TGCGCCAGCTCCGGGGGTCAATCCTACGAGCAGTACTTC. Translating it yields CASSGGQSYEQYF.

The V and J genes are TRBV18 and TRBJ2-7; 9 nucleotides match TRBD1. There are 16 residues in the CDR3. CDR1 is KGHSH and CDR2 is LQKENI in the germline V gene. J gave up 0 bases and V 3 bases, and 6 bases lay outside the gene matches. CDR3 coding DNA: TGTGCCAGCTCACCCTCCGGGGGACAGGGCTCCTACGAGCAGTACTTC. This codes for CASSPSGGQGSYEQYF.

Comments on this clone: Since a much larger clone is just one base distant, this may be a read error. The chain carries TRBV7-9 and TRBJ2-7, with 8 bases identical to TRBD1. With 4 bases clipped from V and 6 bases from J, the junction kept 2 bases outside the gene matches. The CDR3 is 12 residues long. In germline, CDR1 is SEHNR, CDR2 FQNEAQ (reference sequence). CDR3 amino acids: CASSSTGVEQYF. The CDR3 region has the DNA TGTGCCAGCAGCTCGACAGGGGTCGAGCAGTACTTC.

This chain uses TRBV10-1 with TRBJ1-5, with 9 bases lining up with TRBD1. Germline assignment: CDR1 WNHNN and CDR2 SYGVQD (reference sequence). Trimming removed 7 bases from V and 4 bases from J; junction bases left unmatched: 5. This CDR3 spans 14 amino acids. As DNA, the CDR3 is TGCGCCAGCATGGACAGGGGACAGAATCAGCCCCAGCATTTT. This encodes CASMDRGQNQPQHF.

The genes are TRBV5-4 and TRBJ2-1; D might be TRBD2 (6 bases). Trimming cost V 1 base and J 7 bases, with 12 bases left between them. The CDR3 spans 14 residues. The V gene's germline CDR1 is SGHNT and CDR2 YYREEE (reference sequence). CDR3 sequence reads: CASSLRGGHNEQFF. The CDR3 DNA follows: TGTGCCAGCAGCTTGAGGGGAGGCCATAATGAGCAGTTCTTC.

The chain uses TRBV7-2 and TRBJ1-5; D may be TRBD1 (6 bases). Trimming removed 5 bases at V and 4 bases at J, with 12 bases between. Germline V gene sequence: CDR1 SGHTA, CDR2 FQGNSA. This CDR3 has 14 residues. CDR3 nucleotide sequence: TGTGCCAGCAGCAAGGACAGAGTAAATCAGCCCCAGCATTTT. It translates to CASSKDRVNQPQHF.

The J gene is TRBJ1-2, the V gene TRBV4-1; D uncertain. Germline V gene lookup returns CDR1 MGHRA and CDR2 YSYEKL. The CDR3 has 16 residues. V was trimmed by 0 bases and J by 4 bases, leaving 15 bases between them. The CDR3, as DNA: TGCGCCAGCAGCCAAGATCGCCAGGCGAACCTCTATGGCTACACCTTC. Translation: CASSQDRQANLYGYTF.

V usage is TRBV2 and J usage is TRBJ2-7; TRBD2 is a possible D gene (6 bases). Trimming pared 9 bases from V and 4 bases from J, leaving 16 bases between. Germline CDR1 and CDR2: SNHLY and FYNNEI. The CDR3 length is 13 residues. CDR3 sequence (DNA): TGTGCCAGTCGGAGGGACGGGATGTACGAGCAGTACTTC. It encodes CASRRDGMYEQYF.

The CDR3 protein is CASSPVAPPGGYTF. The CDR3 nucleotides read TGTGCCAGCTCACCCGTGGCCCCGCCGGGTGGCTACACCTTC. The chain has TRBV18 and TRBJ1-2, with D hard to call. Germline CDR1 reads KGHSH; CDR2 reads LQKENI. V was clipped by 3 bases and J by 7 bases, with 15 bases between them. This CDR3 contains 14 residues.

The V call is TRBV5-4, the J call TRBJ1-5, with a tentative D call TRBD1 (6 bases). The CDR3 loop spans 13 amino acids. Germline CDR1 is SGHNT and CDR2 is YYREEE (reference sequence). Trimming took off 4 bases at V and 4 bases at J, with 9 bases between the two ends. The CDR3 DNA reads TGTGCCAGCAGCCGGGACATAAATCAGCCCCAGCATTTT. Its protein is CASSRDINQPQHF.

The chain carries TRBV7-9 and TRBJ2-5; a weak D match, TRBD1 (6 bases). The CDR3 contains 13 residues. Germline values: CDR1 SEHNR, CDR2 FQNEAQ (reference sequence). Deletions cut 3 bases from V and 5 bases from J, with 10 bases between. CDR3 bases: TGTGCCAGCAGCTTCACAGGGCGTGAGACCCAGTACTTC. Protein sequence: CASSFTGRETQYF. Supplemented by reference TRBV7-9 and TRBJ2-5, the full variable domain reads DTGVSQNPRHKITKRGQNVTFRCDPISEHNRLYWYRQTLGQGPEFLTYFQNEAQLEKSRLLSDRFSAERPKGSFSTLEIQRTEQGDSAMYLCASSFTGRETQYFGPGTRLLVL.

V gene TRBV19 combines with J gene TRBJ1-5; 7 bases align to TRBD1. Germline lookup yields CDR1 LNHDA and CDR2 SQIVND (reference sequence). This CDR3 region has 17 residues. Trimming cost V 8 bases and J 0 bases; bases outside gene matches: 13. CDR3 DNA: TGTGCCAGTTCCCGGGACAGCAAAATCTTTAGCAATCAGCCCCAGCATTTT. Protein: CASSRDSKIFSNQPQHF.

V is TRBV30 and J is TRBJ2-2, with a possible D match to TRBD1 (6 bases). CDR1 is GTSNPN and CDR2 is SVGIG in the germline V gene (reference sequence). The CDR3 length is 14 residues. The germline V and J ends were trimmed by 4 bases and 5 bases, with 14 bases remaining between them. CDR3 bases: TGTGCCTGGAACAGGGAGCTTAGTACCGGGGAGCTGTTTTTT. This sequence encodes CAWNRELSTGELFF.

The CDR3, as DNA: TGTGCCAGCAGTCACAGGGGGGACTATGGCTACACCTTC. It specifies CASSHRGDYGYTF. The chain couples TRBV6-5 to TRBJ1-2, with 8 bases identical to TRBD1. The germline V gene encodes CDR1 MNHEY and CDR2 SVGAGI. The CDR3 consists of 13 residues. Trimming cost V 5 bases and J 3 bases; bases outside gene matches: 2.

V gene TRBV7-8 combines with J gene TRBJ1-2; 10 bases match TRBD1. The CDR3 has 16 residues. V shed 1 base and J 8 bases; nucleotides not matched to a gene: 10. Looked up from germline, CDR1 is SGHVS and CDR2 is FQNEAQ. The CDR3 protein is CASSLGAGQGGQGYTF. CDR3 bases: TGTGCCAGCAGCTTAGGAGCAGGACAGGGGGGCCAAGGCTACACCTTC.

The chain uses TRBV9 and TRBJ2-4; D remains ambiguous. V lost 0 bases, J lost 8 bases, and 9 bases lay in between. This CDR3 is 13 amino acids long. Germline lookup yields CDR1 SGDLS and CDR2 YYNGEE. CDR3: CASSVETYDIQYF. CDR3 DNA sequence: TGTGCCAGCAGCGTAGAAACCTATGACATTCAGTACTTC.

In its sample, this clone was seen once. The chain carries TRBV11-2 and TRBJ1-1; D remains ambiguous. Germline CDR1 reads SGHAT; CDR2 reads FQNNGV. V lost 3 bases to trimming and J lost 5 bases, with 16 bases between them. The CDR3 is 15 amino acids. The CDR3 bases are TGTGCCAGCAGCTTTATGACACTCGGAATGACTGAAGCTTTCTTT. It yields the protein CASSFMTLGMTEAFF.

The chain uses TRBV4-1 and TRBJ2-5, with TRBD2 matching 13 bases. Germline trimming cut 2 bases from V and 1 base from J; bases unmatched to any gene: 10. Per the germline V gene, CDR1 is MGHRA and CDR2 is YSYEKL. CDR3 size: 19 residues. The CDR3 coding sequence is TGCGCCAGCAGCCAAAGCCCGACTAGCGGGGGGAGCTCCCAAGAGACCCAGTACTTC. This codes for CASSQSPTSGGSSQETQYF.

The V call is TRBV10-3, the J call TRBJ2-7; D gene uncertain. V was pared by 0 bases and J by 4 bases, with 7 bases between. The CDR3 loop spans 13 amino acids. Germline V gene lookup returns CDR1 ENHRY and CDR2 SYGVKD. The CDR3 sequence is CAISESVSYEQYF. In nucleotides, the CDR3 is TGTGCCATCAGTGAGTCCGTGAGTTACGAGCAGTACTTC.

The J gene is TRBJ2-5, the V gene TRBV7-2, with D possibly TRBD1 on 5 matching bases. With 3 bases removed from V and 5 bases from J, the gap between germline ends came to 10 bases. Germline V gene data show CDR1 as SGHTA and CDR2 as FQGNSA. The CDR3 has 13 residues. The DNA for the CDR3 is TGTGCCAGCAGCTTTGGGCAGGGTGAGACCCAGTACTTC. It translates to CASSFGQGETQYF.

This chain uses TRBV7-8 with TRBJ1-5; 7 bases line up with TRBD1. Germline V lookup: CDR1 SGHVS, CDR2 FQNEAQ. V lost 5 bases, J lost 7 bases, and 8 bases stayed unmatched. This CDR3 is 14 amino acids long. CDR3 sequence: CASSHRGSGQPQHF. In DNA, the CDR3 is TGTGCCAGCAGCCACAGGGGCTCGGGACAGCCCCAGCATTTT.

The chain uses TRBV5-4 and TRBJ1-4; possibly TRBD1 for D (6 bases). Trimming pared 4 bases from V and 6 bases from J, leaving 16 bases between. Per germline, CDR1 SGHNT and CDR2 YYREEE (reference sequence). This CDR3 has 15 residues. The CDR3 here is CASSATTGQHEKLFF. CDR3 DNA sequence: TGTGCCAGCAGCGCAACTACAGGACAGCATGAAAAACTGTTTTTT.

The chain is built from TRBV19 and TRBJ2-5; 9 bases are a match to TRBD1. The germline V gene has CDR1 LNHDA and CDR2 SQIVND (reference sequence). Losses at the gene ends were 6 bases for V and 14 bases for J; bases not matched to a gene: 7. CDR3 length: 11 amino acids. The CDR3 bases are TGTGCCAGTAGAGCCGGGACAGGGTTTTACTTC. Amino acid sequence: CASRAGTGFYF.

This clone was observed a single time. This chain links TRBV2 with TRBJ2-3; 7 positions match TRBD1. Germline V gene lookup returns CDR1 SNHLY and CDR2 FYNNEI. Trimming at V came to 5 bases and at J to 1 base, leaving 12 bases not matched to a gene. The CDR3 runs 17 residues. CDR3 sequence: CASSRVKGAFGTDTQYF. DNA for the CDR3: TGTGCCAGCAGTCGGGTAAAGGGGGCCTTTGGCACAGATACGCAGTATTTT.

This chain joins TRBV27 and TRBJ1-1; 8 positions match TRBD1. Per germline, CDR1 MNHEY and CDR2 SMNVEV (reference sequence). The junction had 8 bases not matched to a gene; V was cut back by 5 bases and J by 0 bases. The length of the CDR3 is 16 residues. The DNA for the CDR3 is TGTGCCAGCAGTCCGGGACAGGCCCTCATGAACACTGAAGCTTTCTTT. It translates to CASSPGQALMNTEAFF.

This clone was counted only a few times. The chain links TRBV6-1 to TRBJ2-7; D not resolved. V was cut by 6 bases and J by 2 bases, with 11 bases left in between. The CDR3 is made up of 13 amino acids. The germline gives CDR1 MNHNS, CDR2 SASEGT. For the CDR3, the DNA is TGTGCCAGCAGGGGCGTCGAACCCTACGAGCAGTACTTC. This translates into CASRGVEPYEQYF.

As concerns this clone: This sample includes further DNA sequences coding for the same CDR3. Here the CDR3 reads CASSYTGQGFYEQYF. The CDR3 DNA sequence: TGTGCCAGCAGTTACACAGGCCAGGGGTTCTACGAGCAGTACTTC. The chain recombines TRBV6-5 with TRBJ2-7; tentatively, D is TRBD1 (6 bases). The V end was cut by 2 bases, the J end by 3 bases, with 14 bases between. The CDR3 has 15 amino acids. Looked up from germline, CDR1 is MNHEY and CDR2 is SVGAGI.

The rearrangement links TRBV10-3 to TRBJ2-1, with 9 bases fitting TRBD1. The germline V gene has CDR1 ENHRY and CDR2 SYGVKD. Trimming cost V 0 bases and J 9 bases; bases outside gene matches: 6. CDR3 length: 15 amino acids. CDR3 sequence: CAISESPGQGFEQFF. The CDR3 nucleotides read TGTGCCATCAGTGAGTCTCCGGGACAGGGATTTGAGCAGTTCTTC.

About this clone: Other nucleotide sequences from this sample produce the same CDR3. This rearrangement joins TRBV18 to TRBJ2-5, with D perhaps TRBD2 (5 bases). This CDR3 is built from 14 residues. The V gene's germline CDR1 is KGHSH and CDR2 LQKENI. The germline V and J ends were trimmed by 6 bases and 2 bases, with 13 bases remaining between them. The CDR3 sequence: CASSPRTRQETQYF. The CDR3 nucleotides are TGTGCCAGCTCCCCCAGGACTCGACAAGAGACCCAGTACTTC.

The chain combines TRBV5-1 with TRBJ2-5; TRBD2 is a possible D gene (6 bases). There are 15 residues in the CDR3. CDR1 and CDR2 from the germline V gene are SGHRS and YFSETQ. V was trimmed by 3 bases and J by 0 bases, leaving 12 bases between them. CDR3 residues: CASSWMSGYQETQYF. In DNA form, the CDR3 reads TGCGCCAGCAGCTGGATGAGCGGGTACCAAGAGACCCAGTACTTC. The full variable domain, rest sourced from reference TRBV5-1 and TRBJ2-5, is KAGVTQTPRYLIKTRGQQVTLSCSPISGHRSVSWYQQTPGQGLQFLFEYFSETQRNKGNFPGRFSGRQFSNSRSEMNVSTLELGDSALYLCASSWMSGYQETQYFGPGTRLLVL.